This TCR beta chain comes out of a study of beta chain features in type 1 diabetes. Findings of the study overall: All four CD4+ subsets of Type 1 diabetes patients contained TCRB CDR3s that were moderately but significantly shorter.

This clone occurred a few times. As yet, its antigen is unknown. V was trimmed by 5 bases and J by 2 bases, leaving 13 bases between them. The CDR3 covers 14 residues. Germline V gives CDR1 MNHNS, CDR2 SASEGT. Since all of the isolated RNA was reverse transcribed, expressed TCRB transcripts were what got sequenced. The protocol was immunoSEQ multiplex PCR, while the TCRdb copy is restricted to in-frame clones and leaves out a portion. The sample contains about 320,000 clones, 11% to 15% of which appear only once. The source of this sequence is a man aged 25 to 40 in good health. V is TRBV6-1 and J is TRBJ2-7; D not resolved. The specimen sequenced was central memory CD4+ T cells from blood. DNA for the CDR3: TGTGCCAGCAGTAGGCTAACCGGTACCTACGAGCAGTACGTC. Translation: CASSRLTGTYEQYV.